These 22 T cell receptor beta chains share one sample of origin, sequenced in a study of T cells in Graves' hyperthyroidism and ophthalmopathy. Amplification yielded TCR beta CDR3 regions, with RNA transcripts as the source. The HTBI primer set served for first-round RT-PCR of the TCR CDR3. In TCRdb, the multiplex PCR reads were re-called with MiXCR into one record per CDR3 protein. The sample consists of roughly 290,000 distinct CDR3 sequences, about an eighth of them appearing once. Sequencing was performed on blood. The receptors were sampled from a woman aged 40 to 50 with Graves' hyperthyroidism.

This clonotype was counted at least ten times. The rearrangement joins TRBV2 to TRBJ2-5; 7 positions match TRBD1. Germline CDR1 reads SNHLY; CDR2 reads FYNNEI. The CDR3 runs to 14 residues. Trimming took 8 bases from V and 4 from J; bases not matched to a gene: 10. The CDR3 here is CASGNPGTVETQYF. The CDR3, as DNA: TGTGCCAGCGGAAACCCCGGGACAGTAGAGACCCAGTACTTC.

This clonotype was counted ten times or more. The CDR3 DNA follows: TGTGCCAGCAGTGAAGAACGGCTGATATACAATCAGCCCCAGCATTTT. It is translated as CASSEERLIYNQPQHF. The rearrangement joins TRBV2 to TRBJ1-5, with D hard to call. The V gene lost 1 base and the J gene lost 3 bases, with 13 bases spanning the gap. The CDR3 is 16 residues long. Germline assignment: CDR1 SNHLY and CDR2 FYNNEI.

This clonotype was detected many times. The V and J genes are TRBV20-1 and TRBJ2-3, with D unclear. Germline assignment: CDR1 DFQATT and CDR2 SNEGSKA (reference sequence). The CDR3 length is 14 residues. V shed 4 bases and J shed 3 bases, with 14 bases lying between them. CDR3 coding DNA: TGCAGTGCTACGCTAGAATTCGAGACAGATACGCAGTATTTT. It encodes CSATLEFETDTQYF.

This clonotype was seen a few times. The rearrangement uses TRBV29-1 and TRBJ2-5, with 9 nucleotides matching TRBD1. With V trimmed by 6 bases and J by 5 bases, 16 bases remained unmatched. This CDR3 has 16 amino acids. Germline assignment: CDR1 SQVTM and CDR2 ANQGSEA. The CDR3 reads CSVLYLPGQGGETQYF. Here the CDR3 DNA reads TGCAGCGTCCTCTACCTACCGGGACAGGGCGGGGAGACCCAGTACTTC.

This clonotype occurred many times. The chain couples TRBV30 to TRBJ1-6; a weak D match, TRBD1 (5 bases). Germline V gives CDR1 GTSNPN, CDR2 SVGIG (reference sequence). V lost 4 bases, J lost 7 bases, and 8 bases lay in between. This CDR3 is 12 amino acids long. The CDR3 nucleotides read TGTGCCTGGACGCAGGGCAATTCACCCCTCCACTTT. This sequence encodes CAWTQGNSPLHF.

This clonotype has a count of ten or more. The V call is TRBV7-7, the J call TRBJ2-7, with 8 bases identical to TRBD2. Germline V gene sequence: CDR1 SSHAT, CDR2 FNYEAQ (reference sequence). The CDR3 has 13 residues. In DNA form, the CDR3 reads TGTGATATGGATAGCGGGAAGGTCTACGAGCAGTACTTC. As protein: CDMDSGKVYEQYF.

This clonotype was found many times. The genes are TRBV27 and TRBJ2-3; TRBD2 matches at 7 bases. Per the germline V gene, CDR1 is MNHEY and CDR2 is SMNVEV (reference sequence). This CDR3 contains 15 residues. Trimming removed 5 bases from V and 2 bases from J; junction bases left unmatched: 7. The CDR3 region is CASSVLADPTDTQYF. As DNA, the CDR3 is TGTGCCAGCAGTGTTCTAGCGGACCCCACAGATACGCAGTATTTT.

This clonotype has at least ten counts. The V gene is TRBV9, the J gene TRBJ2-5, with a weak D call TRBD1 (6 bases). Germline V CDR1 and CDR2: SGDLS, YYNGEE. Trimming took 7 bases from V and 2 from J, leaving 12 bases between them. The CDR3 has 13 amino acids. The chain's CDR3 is CASAGGGQETQYF. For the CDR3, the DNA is TGTGCCAGCGCTGGGGGCGGGCAAGAGACCCAGTACTTC.

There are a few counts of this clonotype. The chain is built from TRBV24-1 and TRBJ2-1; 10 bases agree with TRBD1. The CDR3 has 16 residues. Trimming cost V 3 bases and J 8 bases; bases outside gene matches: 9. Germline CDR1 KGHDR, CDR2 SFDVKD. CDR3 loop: CATSDPRQGAGDEQFF. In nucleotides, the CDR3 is TGTGCCACCAGTGATCCGCGACAGGGGGCAGGCGATGAGCAGTTCTTC.

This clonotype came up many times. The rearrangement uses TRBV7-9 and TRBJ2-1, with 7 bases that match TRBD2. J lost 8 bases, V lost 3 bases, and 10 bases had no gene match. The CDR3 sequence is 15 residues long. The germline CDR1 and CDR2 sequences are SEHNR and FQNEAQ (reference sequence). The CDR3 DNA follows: TGTGCCAGCAGCTTCATCGGGATTGGGGGGGATGAGCAGTTCTTC. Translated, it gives CASSFIGIGGDEQFF.

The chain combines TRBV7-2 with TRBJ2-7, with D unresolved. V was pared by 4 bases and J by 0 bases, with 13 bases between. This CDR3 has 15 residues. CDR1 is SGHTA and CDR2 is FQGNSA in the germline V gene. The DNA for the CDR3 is TGTGCCAGCAGCTCCGCACGGCTAATCTCCTACGAGCAGTACTTC. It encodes CASSSARLISYEQYF. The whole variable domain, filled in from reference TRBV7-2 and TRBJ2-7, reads GAGVSQSPSNKVTEKGKDVELRCDPISGHTALYWYRQSLGQGLEFLIYFQGNSAPDKSGLPSDRFSAERTGGSVSTLTIQRTQQEDSAVYLCASSSARLISYEQYFGPGTRLTVT.

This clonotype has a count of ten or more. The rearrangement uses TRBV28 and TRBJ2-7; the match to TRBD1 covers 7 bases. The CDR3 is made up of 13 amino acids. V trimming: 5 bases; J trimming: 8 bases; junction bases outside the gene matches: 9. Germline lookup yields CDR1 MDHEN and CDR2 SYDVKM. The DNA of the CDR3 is TGTGCCAGCAGTCACGACAGGGTCAATAAGCAGTACTTC. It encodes CASSHDRVNKQYF.

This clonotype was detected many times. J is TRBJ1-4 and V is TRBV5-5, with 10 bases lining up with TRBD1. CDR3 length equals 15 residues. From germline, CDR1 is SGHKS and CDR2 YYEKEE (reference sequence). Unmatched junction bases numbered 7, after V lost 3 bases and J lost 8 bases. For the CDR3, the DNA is TGTGCCAGCAGCTACCCGGGACAGGGGCGGGAAAAACTGTTTTTT. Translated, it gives CASSYPGQGREKLFF.

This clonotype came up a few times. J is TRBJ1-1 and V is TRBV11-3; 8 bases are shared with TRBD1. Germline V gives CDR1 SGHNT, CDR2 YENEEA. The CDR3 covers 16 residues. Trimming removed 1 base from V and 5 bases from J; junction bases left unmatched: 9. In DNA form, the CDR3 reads TGTGCCAGCAGCTTAGGCGGTAGGACAGGGAAAACTGAAGCTTTCTTT. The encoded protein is CASSLGGRTGKTEAFF.

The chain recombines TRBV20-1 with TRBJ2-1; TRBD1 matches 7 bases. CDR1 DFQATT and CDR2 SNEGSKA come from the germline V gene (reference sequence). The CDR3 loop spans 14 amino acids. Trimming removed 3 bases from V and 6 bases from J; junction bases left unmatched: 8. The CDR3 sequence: CSARRQGSGNEQFF. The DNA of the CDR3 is TGCAGTGCTAGGAGACAGGGATCCGGCAATGAGCAGTTCTTC.

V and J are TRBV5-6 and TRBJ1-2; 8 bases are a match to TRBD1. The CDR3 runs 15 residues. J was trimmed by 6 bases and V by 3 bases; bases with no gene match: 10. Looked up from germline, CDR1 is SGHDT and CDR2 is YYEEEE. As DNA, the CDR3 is TGTGCCAGCAGCTCCGGACAGGGCTTCCGCCATGGCTACACCTTC. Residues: CASSSGQGFRHGYTF.

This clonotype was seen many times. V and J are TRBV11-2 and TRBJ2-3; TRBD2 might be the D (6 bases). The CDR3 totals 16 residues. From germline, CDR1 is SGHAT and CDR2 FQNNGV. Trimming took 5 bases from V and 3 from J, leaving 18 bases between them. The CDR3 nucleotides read TGTGCCAGCAGCCCCGTTGGGCTTAGCGGTACAGATACGCAGTATTTT. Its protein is CASSPVGLSGTDTQYF.

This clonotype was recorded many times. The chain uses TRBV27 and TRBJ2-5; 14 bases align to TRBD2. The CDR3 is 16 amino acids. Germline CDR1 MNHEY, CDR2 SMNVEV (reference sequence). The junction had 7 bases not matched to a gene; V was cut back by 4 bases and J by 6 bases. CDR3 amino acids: CASSSRLAGGPQTQYF. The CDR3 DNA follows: TGTGCCAGCAGTTCGAGACTAGCGGGAGGGCCGCAGACCCAGTACTTC.

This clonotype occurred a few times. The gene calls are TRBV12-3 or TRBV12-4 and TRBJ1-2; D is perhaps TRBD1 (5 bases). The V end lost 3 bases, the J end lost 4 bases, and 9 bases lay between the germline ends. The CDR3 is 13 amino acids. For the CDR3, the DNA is TGTGCCAGCAGTTTTCCCCAGGGCTATGGCTACACCTTC. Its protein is CASSFPQGYGYTF.

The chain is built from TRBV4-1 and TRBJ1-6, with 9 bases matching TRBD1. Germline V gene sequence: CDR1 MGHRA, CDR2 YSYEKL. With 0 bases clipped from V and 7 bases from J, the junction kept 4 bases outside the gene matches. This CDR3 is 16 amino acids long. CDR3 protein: CASSQEGQGGNSPLHF. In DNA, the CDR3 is TGCGCCAGCAGCCAAGAGGGACAGGGTGGGAATTCACCCCTCCACTTT.

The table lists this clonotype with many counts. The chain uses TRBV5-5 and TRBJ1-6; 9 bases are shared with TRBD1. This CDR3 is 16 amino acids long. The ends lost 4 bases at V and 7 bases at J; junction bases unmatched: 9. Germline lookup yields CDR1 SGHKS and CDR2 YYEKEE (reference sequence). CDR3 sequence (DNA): TGTGCCAGCAGCCGGTCGGGACAGGGAGCCAATTCACCCCTCCACTTT. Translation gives CASSRSGQGANSPLHF.

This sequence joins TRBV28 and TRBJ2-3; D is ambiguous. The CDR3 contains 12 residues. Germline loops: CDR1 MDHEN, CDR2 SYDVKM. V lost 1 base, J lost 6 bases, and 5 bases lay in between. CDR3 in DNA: TGTGCCAGCAGTTTATCGTGGGATACGCAGTATTTT. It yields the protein CASSLSWDTQYF. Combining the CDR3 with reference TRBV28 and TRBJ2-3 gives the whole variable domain DVKVTQSSRYLVKRTGEKVFLECVQDMDHENMFWYRQDPGLGLRLIYFSYDVKMKEKGDIPEGYSVSREKKERFSLILESASTNQTSMYLCASSLSWDTQYFGPGTRLTVL.